The 31 T cell receptor beta chains given below trace back to one sample, sequenced in a study of blood T cell repertoires in COVID-19. Assay: immunoSEQ multiplex PCR; the TCRdb copy retains only in-frame clones and omits some. The data hold about 230,000 clones, with more than 75% observed a single time. Material for sequencing was PBMCs or T cells enriched from blood (not recorded which). Receptors were obtained from a man aged 18-30 years who had recovered from COVID-19.

The chain has TRBV28 and TRBJ1-1, with D maybe TRBD1 (5 bases). V was shortened by 2 bases and J by 4 bases, with 11 bases between the two germline ends. Germline-derived CDR1 and CDR2 are MDHEN and SYDVKM. CDR3 length: 14 residues. The CDR3 reads CASSLGTGLTEAFF. The CDR3 DNA sequence: TGTGCCAGCAGTTTAGGTACAGGCCTCACTGAAGCTTTCTTT.

The CDR3 here is CASSRVQGVFDQPQHF. In nucleotides, the CDR3 is TGTGCCAGCTCACGTGTTCAGGGGGTTTTCGATCAGCCCCAGCATTTT. This chain connects TRBV18 to TRBJ1-5; 7 nucleotides match TRBD1. J lost 5 bases, V lost 4 bases, and 11 bases had no gene match. From germline, CDR1 is KGHSH and CDR2 LQKENI. The CDR3 contains 16 residues.

This chain connects TRBV3-1 (or the pseudogene TRBV3-2) to TRBJ2-7; maybe TRBD2 (6 bases). The V and J ends lost 8 bases and 4 bases respectively, with 24 bases between them. CDR1 is LGHDT, CDR2 YNNKEL, per germline (reference sequence). CDR3 length: 16 amino acids. This CDR3 is CASGDLRAGNVYEQYF. Here the CDR3 DNA reads TGTGCCAGCGGGGACCTTAGGGCGGGGAACGTATACGAGCAGTACTTC.

The chain uses TRBV7-9 and TRBJ1-1; 12 bases match TRBD1. After removal of 4 bases from V and 2 bases from J, the junction contained 5 bases not matched to a gene. The CDR3 runs 16 residues. Germline CDR1 SEHNR, CDR2 FQNEAQ (reference sequence). CDR3 sequence reads: CASSSGTGGPNTEAFF. In DNA form, the CDR3 reads TGTGCCAGCAGCTCCGGGACAGGGGGCCCTAACACTGAAGCTTTCTTT.

The chain joins TRBV29-1 to TRBJ1-1, with D unclear. CDR1 and CDR2 from the germline V gene are SQVTM and ANQGSEA. The V and J ends lost 4 bases and 5 bases respectively, with 14 bases between them. The CDR3 length is 13 residues. CDR3 nucleotide sequence: TGCAGCGTTGGGGAGGGCGGGGTGACTGAAGCTTTCTTT. Its translation is CSVGEGGVTEAFF. Combining the CDR3 with reference TRBV29-1 and TRBJ1-1 gives the whole variable domain SAVISQKPSRDICQRGTSLTIQCQVDSQVTMMFWYRQQPGQSLTLIATANQGSEATYESGFVIDKFPISRPNLTFSTLTVSNMSPEDSSIYLCSVGEGGVTEAFFGQGTRLTVV.

This chain uses TRBV3-1 (or the pseudogene TRBV3-2) with TRBJ2-7; D is perhaps TRBD1 (6 bases). V was shortened by 4 bases and J by 5 bases, with 12 bases between the two germline ends. Germline V CDR1 and CDR2: LGHDT, YNNKEL (reference sequence). The CDR3 is 13 amino acids. DNA of the CDR3: TGTGCCAGCAGCCCTTGGGGGCAACACGAGCAGTACTTC. It is translated as CASSPWGQHEQYF.

The chain employs TRBV5-1 and TRBJ1-2; D uncertain. There are 12 residues in the CDR3. V was shortened by 0 bases and J by 5 bases, with 5 bases between the two germline ends. The germline V gene has CDR1 SGHRS and CDR2 YFSETQ. CDR3 sequence: CASSLDQYGYTF. CDR3 DNA: TGCGCCAGCAGCTTGGACCAGTATGGCTACACCTTC.

The chain couples TRBV6-4 to TRBJ1-2; D remains unclear. Germline-derived CDR1 and CDR2 are MRHNA and SNTAGT. The CDR3 covers 12 residues. With 6 bases removed from V and 8 bases from J, the gap between germline ends came to 13 bases. CDR3: CASRQGLGGYTF. The CDR3 nucleotides read TGTGCCAGCAGACAAGGTCTGGGCGGCTACACCTTC.

J is TRBJ2-5 and V is TRBV5-5; D possibly corresponds to TRBD1 (5 bases). CDR1 is SGHKS and CDR2 is YYEKEE in the germline V gene (reference sequence). The CDR3 extends over 16 amino acids. The V gene lost 4 bases and the J gene lost 2 bases, with 18 bases spanning the gap. CDR3 DNA: TGTGCCAGCAGCACCTCGCCAGGGCCCCCGCAAGAGACCCAGTACTTC. Its translation is CASSTSPGPPQETQYF.

The chain links TRBV5-5 to TRBJ1-5, with TRBD1 matching over 8 bases. CDR3 length equals 17 residues. CDR1 is SGHKS, CDR2 YYEKEE, per germline (reference sequence). J lost 0 bases, V lost 4 bases, and 9 bases had no gene match. This chain's CDR3 is CASSRTRTGHSNQPQHF. For the CDR3, the DNA is TGTGCCAGCAGCCGCACTCGGACAGGGCATAGCAATCAGCCCCAGCATTTT. The variable domain in full, with the rest retrieved from reference TRBV5-5 and TRBJ1-5, is DAGVTQSPTHLIKTRGQQVTLRCSPISGHKSVSWYQQVLGQGPQFIFQYYEKEERGRGNFPDRFSARQFPNYSSELNVNALLLGDSALYLCASSRTRTGHSNQPQHFGDGTRLSIL.

The chain combines TRBV28 with TRBJ1-6; 8 bases align to TRBD1. Germline assignment: CDR1 MDHEN and CDR2 SYDVKM. V lost 4 bases, J lost 12 bases, and 11 bases stayed unmatched. The CDR3 totals 15 residues. The CDR3 sequence: CASSSTNRGWGPLHF. The CDR3 nucleotides are TGTGCCAGCAGTTCCACGAACAGGGGGTGGGGACCCCTCCACTTT.

The V call is TRBV6-4, the J call TRBJ1-2; D perhaps matches TRBD1 (5 bases). Trimming cost V 0 bases and J 4 bases, with 12 bases left between them. Germline V gene sequence: CDR1 MRHNA, CDR2 SNTAGT. This CDR3 has 15 residues. The CDR3 sequence is CASSDSTGGIYGYTF. DNA for the CDR3: TGTGCCAGCAGTGACTCGACGGGGGGGATCTATGGCTACACCTTC.

This clone came up once. This chain uses TRBV7-9 with TRBJ2-7, with 7 bases that match TRBD1. This CDR3 region has 15 residues. V dropped 4 bases and J dropped 0; count of bases not matched to a gene: 6. Per germline, CDR1 SEHNR and CDR2 FQNEAQ (reference sequence). CDR3 DNA sequence: TGTGCCAGCAGCTCGACAGGGATCCGCTCCTACGAGCAGTACTTC. It encodes CASSSTGIRSYEQYF.

This clone was counted a few times. This sequence joins TRBV28 and TRBJ1-5, with D possibly being TRBD1 (5 bases). The germline gives CDR1 MDHEN, CDR2 SYDVKM. The germline V and J ends were trimmed by 1 base and 3 bases, with 10 bases remaining between them. The CDR3 contains 15 residues. CDR3 bases: TGTGCCAGCAGTTTATCTCCGGGACTCAATCAGCCCCAGCATTTT. Amino acid sequence: CASSLSPGLNQPQHF.

This rearrangement joins TRBV7-2 to TRBJ2-5, with 10 bases lining up with TRBD2. J was trimmed by 4 bases and V by 1 base; bases with no gene match: 9. The CDR3 contains 17 residues. CDR1 and CDR2 (germline): SGHTA, FQGNSA. The DNA of the CDR3 is TGTGCCAGCAGCTTAGTTGGAAGCGGGGGGGCAGGAGAGACCCAGTACTTC. Translated, it gives CASSLVGSGGAGETQYF.

This clone was seen more than once but under ten times. The V gene is TRBV3-1 (or the pseudogene TRBV3-2), the J gene TRBJ2-7; 9 nucleotides match TRBD2. The CDR3 consists of 15 residues. CDR1 LGHDT and CDR2 YNNKEL come from the germline V gene (reference sequence). Trimming at V came to 3 bases and at J to 0 bases, leaving 3 bases not matched to a gene. The CDR3 nucleotides read TGTGCCAGCAGCCACCCGACTAGCGGCTCCTACGAGCAGTACTTC. It codes for CASSHPTSGSYEQYF.

J is TRBJ2-1 and V is TRBV2; weak D call: TRBD2 (6 bases). Deletions cut 6 bases from V and 4 bases from J, with 13 bases between. CDR1 is SNHLY and CDR2 is FYNNEI in the germline V gene. The CDR3 totals 14 residues. The CDR3 protein is CASRAKGLYNEQFF. The CDR3 nucleotides are TGTGCCAGCAGGGCTAAGGGACTTTACAATGAGCAGTTCTTC.

The rearrangement uses TRBV3-1 (or the pseudogene TRBV3-2) and TRBJ2-5; D is perhaps TRBD2 (5 bases). Germline V gene sequence: CDR1 LGHDT, CDR2 YNNKEL (reference sequence). V was trimmed by 2 bases and J by 6 bases, leaving 13 bases between them. There are 14 residues in the CDR3. The CDR3 loop is CASSQTLARQTQYF. The DNA of the CDR3 is TGTGCCAGCAGCCAAACCCTAGCCCGGCAGACCCAGTACTTC.

The gene calls are TRBV10-1 and TRBJ2-5; no definite D call. Germline V gene sequence: CDR1 WNHNN, CDR2 SYGVQD (reference sequence). V was clipped by 0 bases and J by 5 bases, with 10 bases between them. There are 14 residues in the CDR3. Here the CDR3 DNA reads TGCGCCAGCAGTGAGTCGAGAGGATCGGAGACCCAGTACTTC. Translated, it gives CASSESRGSETQYF.

V is TRBV5-6 and J is TRBJ2-3; tentative D call: TRBD2 (5 bases). The CDR3 loop spans 15 amino acids. With 0 bases removed from V and 1 base from J, the gap between germline ends came to 9 bases. Germline lookup yields CDR1 SGHDT and CDR2 YYEEEE. The CDR3 DNA reads TGTGCCAGCAGCTTGGGGGCGGGTCGCACAGATACGCAGTATTTT. It codes for CASSLGAGRTDTQYF.

This clone was seen once. CDR3 in amino acids: CAWSVSGDRYGYTF. DNA for the CDR3: TGTGCCTGGAGTGTATCAGGGGATCGCTATGGCTACACCTTC. This chain joins TRBV30 and TRBJ1-2, with a possible D match to TRBD1 (6 bases). The CDR3 is 14 amino acids. The germline V gene has CDR1 GTSNPN and CDR2 SVGIG (reference sequence). V was cut by 0 bases and J by 4 bases, with 12 bases left in between.

The genes are TRBV21-1 and TRBJ1-1; the table's D call, TRBD1, was not checked against the DNA. TRBV21-1 constitutes a pseudogene. The CDR3 extends over 15 amino acids. This chain's CDR3 is CASSKDPTGSTEAFF. The CDR3 DNA reads TGTGCCAGCAGCAAAGATCCTACAGGGTCCACTGAAGCTTTCTTT.

This clone was seen a few times. The chain couples TRBV5-1 to TRBJ2-2, with a tentative D call TRBD1 (6 bases). The V end was cut by 0 bases, the J end by 5 bases, with 11 bases between. The CDR3 has 15 residues. CDR1 SGHRS and CDR2 YFSETQ come from the germline V gene. The CDR3 reads CASSLAGARTGELFF. CDR3 DNA sequence: TGCGCCAGCAGCTTGGCAGGGGCGAGGACCGGGGAGCTGTTTTTT.

The chain couples TRBV7-9 to TRBJ2-1; weak D call: TRBD1 (6 bases). Germline CDR1 SEHNR, CDR2 FQNEAQ (reference sequence). Trimming left V 7 bases short and J 4 bases short, with 14 bases between. This CDR3 is built from 14 residues. The CDR3 region has the DNA TGTGCCAGCACCCCAGTGGGGGCGTACAATGAGCAGTTCTTC. As protein: CASTPVGAYNEQFF.

The V and J genes are TRBV27 and TRBJ2-7; no clear D gene. V was shortened by 7 bases and J by 0 bases, with 13 bases between the two germline ends. The germline V gene encodes CDR1 MNHEY and CDR2 SMNVEV (reference sequence). The CDR3 length is 14 residues. The CDR3 sequence: CASKIYRDSYEQYF. The CDR3 bases are TGTGCCAGCAAAATATACAGAGACTCCTACGAGCAGTACTTC.

The chain joins TRBV14 to TRBJ2-2; no clear D gene. CDR3 length: 13 amino acids. V lost 4 bases to trimming and J lost 2 bases, with 5 bases between them. Germline loops: CDR1 SGHDN, CDR2 FVKESK. The CDR3 DNA reads TGTGCCAGCAGCCCCCTTAACACCGGGGAGCTGTTTTTT. Translation gives CASSPLNTGELFF.

This chain links TRBV5-1 with TRBJ2-1; 12 nucleotides agree with TRBD2. Germline V gene sequence: CDR1 SGHRS, CDR2 YFSETQ. Germline trimming cut 3 bases from V and 8 bases from J; bases unmatched to any gene: 6. This CDR3 has 15 amino acids. The CDR3 region has the DNA TGCGCCAGCAGCTCAAACCTAGCGGGAGGGCATGAGCAGTTCTTC. Translating it yields CASSSNLAGGHEQFF.

V and J are TRBV15 and TRBJ1-5; 7 bases agree with TRBD1. The V and J ends lost 1 base and 0 bases, in that order; junction bases with no gene match: 3. The CDR3 is made up of 16 amino acids. Looked up from germline, CDR1 is LNHNV and CDR2 is YYDKDF (reference sequence). CDR3 DNA sequence: TGTGCCACCAGCAGAGCACAGGGGCTTAGCAATCAGCCCCAGCATTTT. Translation: CATSRAQGLSNQPQHF.

The chain employs TRBV7-6 and TRBJ1-1; 10 bases are a match to TRBD1. Trimming took 5 bases from V and 3 from J; bases not matched to a gene: 3. CDR3 length equals 14 residues. Germline V lookup: CDR1 SGHVS, CDR2 FNYEAQ. CDR3 nucleotide sequence: TGTGCCAGCAGCCTCGGGACAGGGGACACTGAAGCTTTCTTT. Translation gives CASSLGTGDTEAFF.

The chain uses TRBV10-3 and TRBJ2-3; TRBD1 matches at 12 bases. The CDR3 covers 16 residues. V lost 3 bases to trimming and J lost 6 bases; unmatched junction nucleotides: 7. Germline CDR1 and CDR2: ENHRY and SYGVKD. The CDR3 sequence: CAISERDRGRPDTQYF. The CDR3 DNA is TGTGCCATCAGTGAACGGGACAGGGGGCGACCGGATACGCAGTATTTT.

The chain employs TRBV28 and TRBJ2-5; 8 nucleotides line up with TRBD1. The CDR3 is made up of 13 amino acids. Germline V gene data show CDR1 as MDHEN and CDR2 as SYDVKM. V lost 5 bases to trimming and J lost 5 bases; unmatched junction nucleotides: 4. The CDR3 DNA sequence: TGTGCCAGCAGTGTGGACAGGGTTGAGACCCAGTACTTC. Translating it yields CASSVDRVETQYF. The full variable domain, with the rest looked up from reference TRBV28 and TRBJ2-5, is DVKVTQSSRYLVKRTGEKVFLECVQDMDHENMFWYRQDPGLGLRLIYFSYDVKMKEKGDIPEGYSVSREKKERFSLILESASTNQTSMYLCASSVDRVETQYFGPGTRLLVL.